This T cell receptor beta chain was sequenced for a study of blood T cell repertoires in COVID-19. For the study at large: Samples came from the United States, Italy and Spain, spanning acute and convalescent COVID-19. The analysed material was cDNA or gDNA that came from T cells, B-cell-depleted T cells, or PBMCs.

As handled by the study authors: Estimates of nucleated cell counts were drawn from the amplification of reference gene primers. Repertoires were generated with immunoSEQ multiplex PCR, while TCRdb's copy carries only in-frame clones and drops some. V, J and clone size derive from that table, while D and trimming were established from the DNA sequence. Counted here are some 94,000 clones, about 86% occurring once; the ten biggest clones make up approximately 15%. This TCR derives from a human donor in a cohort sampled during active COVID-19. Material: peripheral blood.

The CDR3 DNA is TGTGCCAGCAGCTTAGGCGGGACTAGCGCCTACGAGCAGTACTTC. Its protein product is CASSLGGTSAYEQYF. The rearrangement links TRBV7-2 to TRBJ2-7; 10 positions match TRBD2. With 1 base clipped from V and 2 bases from J, the junction kept 2 bases outside the gene matches. The CDR3 extends over 15 amino acids. Germline CDR1 is SGHTA and CDR2 is FQGNSA.